This T cell receptor beta chain originates from a study of T cell responses to AZD1222 COVID-19 vaccine. Per the germline V gene, CDR1 is SGHRS and CDR2 is YFSETQ. V lost 4 bases to trimming and J lost 0 bases, with 11 bases between them. CDR3 length equals 15 residues. Only in-frame clones appear in the TCRdb table, and some are missing; sequencing was by immunoSEQ multiplex PCR. Of 100,000 to 150,000 clones detected, just over 90% appear once; the ten largest clones hold around 5.1%. The V and J genes are TRBV5-1 and TRBJ1-3, with D uncertain. This TCR was sampled from an adult who received the AZD1222 COVID-19 vaccine. This specimen consisted of peripheral blood, obtained 28 days after the second AZD1222 dose. The CDR3 DNA sequence: TGCGCCAGCAGCACGGACCCGAGCTCTGGAAACACCATATATTTT. Encoded protein: CASSTDPSSGNTIYF.